This T cell receptor beta chain was observed in a study of T cell changes during pregnancy in multiple sclerosis (dated by TCRdb to the late 2010s). Regarding the complete study: Changes in the T cell repertoire over the course of pregnancy were examined in this study in women with multiple sclerosis.

Receptor libraries were prepared by the immunoSEQ multiplex PCR assay. TCRdb stores this immuneACCESS table with in-frame sequences only. Part of the clones is absent; in the studies checked, under half of the shortfall reflects unresolved V genes, and no reason is known for the rest. For this sample the table gives 35,000 to 50,000 clones, of which 92% were detected only once. The top ten constitute roughly 0.61% of the sample. About this clone: It lacks a known antigen. Nothing much larger sits one base from this clone, and base qualities are not available.

Specimen: CD4+ T cells from peripheral blood mononuclear cells, collected in the first trimester of pregnancy. This TCR was sampled from a female donor with multiple sclerosis, enrolled in a pregnancy study.

The bases are TGCGCCAGCAGCCAAGAAGGGGTATACGGCTACACCTTC. The translation is CASSQEGVYGYTF. In this chain, TRBV4-1 is recombined with TRBJ1-2; 5 matching bases give a weak D call of TRBD1. Looking up the germline V gene yields CDR1 MGHRA and CDR2 YSYEKL. The V end loses 0 bases and the J end loses 8 bases, and a stretch of 10 bases separates them. Including the terminal cysteine and phenylalanine, the CDR3 comprises 13 residues. Just CDR3 DNA is preserved here, 39 bases in frame from base 1.